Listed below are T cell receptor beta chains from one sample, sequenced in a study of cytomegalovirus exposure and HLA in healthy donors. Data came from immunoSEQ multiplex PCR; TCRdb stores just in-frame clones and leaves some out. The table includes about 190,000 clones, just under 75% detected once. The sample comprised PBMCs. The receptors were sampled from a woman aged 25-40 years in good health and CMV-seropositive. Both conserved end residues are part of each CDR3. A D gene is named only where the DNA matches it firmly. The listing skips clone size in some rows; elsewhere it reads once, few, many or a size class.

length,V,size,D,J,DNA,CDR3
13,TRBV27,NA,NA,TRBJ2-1,TGTGCCAGCTGGGCGGGGAACTACAATGAGCAGTTCTTC,CASWAGNYNEQFF
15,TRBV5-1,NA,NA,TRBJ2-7,TGCGCCAGCAGTCGGCAGGGGTCCCCAATCGACGAGCAGTACTTC,CASSRQGSPIDEQYF
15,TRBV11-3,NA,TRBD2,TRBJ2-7,TGTGCCAGCAGCGCTGGCCTAGCGGGAGTTGGGGAGCAGTACTTC,CASSAGLAGVGEQYF
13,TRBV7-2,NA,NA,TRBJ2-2,TGTGCCAGCAGCTTAGACTCCACCGGGGAGCTGTTTTTT,CASSLDSTGELFF
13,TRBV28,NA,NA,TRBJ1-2,TGTGCCAGCAGTGTACAGGGTAAAGACGGCTACACCTTC,CASSVQGKDGYTF
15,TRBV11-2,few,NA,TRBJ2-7,TGTGCCAGCACCCAAGGGGGGGTCCCCTCCTACGAGCAGTACTTC,CASTQGGVPSYEQYF
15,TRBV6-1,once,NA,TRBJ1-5,TGTGCCAGCAGGGAGACAGATTATAGCAATCAGCCCCAGCATTTT,CASRETDYSNQPQHF
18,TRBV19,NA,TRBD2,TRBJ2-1,TGTGCCAGTACCACGGCCGGACTAGCGGGAGTGAGTAACAATGAGCAGTTCTTC,CASTTAGLAGVSNNEQFF
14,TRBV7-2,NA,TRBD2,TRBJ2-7,TGTGCCAGCAGCTTAGGGAGTAGCGGGCGCGAGCAGTACTTC,CASSLGSSGREQYF
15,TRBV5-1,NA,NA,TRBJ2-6,TGCGCCAGCAGCTTTCCCAGGGCTGGGGCCAACGTCCTGACTTTC,CASSFPRAGANVLTF
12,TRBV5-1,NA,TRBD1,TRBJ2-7,TGCGCCAGCAGCTCGACAGGGAACGAGCAGTACTTC,CASSSTGNEQYF